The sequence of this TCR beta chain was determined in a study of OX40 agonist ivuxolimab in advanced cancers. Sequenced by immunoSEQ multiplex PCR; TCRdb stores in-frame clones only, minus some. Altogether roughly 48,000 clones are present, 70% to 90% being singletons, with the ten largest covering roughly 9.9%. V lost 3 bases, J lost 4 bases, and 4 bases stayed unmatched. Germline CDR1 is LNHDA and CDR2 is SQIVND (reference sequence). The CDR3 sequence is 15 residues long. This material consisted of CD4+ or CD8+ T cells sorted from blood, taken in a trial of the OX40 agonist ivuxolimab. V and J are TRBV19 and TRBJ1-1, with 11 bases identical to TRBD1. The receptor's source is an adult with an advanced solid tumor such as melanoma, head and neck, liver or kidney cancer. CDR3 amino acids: CASSIAGTGGTEAFF. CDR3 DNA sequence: TGTGCCAGTAGTATTGCAGGGACAGGGGGCACTGAAGCTTTCTTT.